Listed below are T cell receptor beta chains from one sample, sequenced in a study of blood T cell repertoires in COVID-19. Generated by immunoSEQ multiplex PCR, the TCRdb table keeps only in-frame clones and is missing some. Among just under 55,000 clones, 90% to 95% were seen once, and the ten largest hold 3.9%. The sample taken for sequencing was peripheral blood. These receptors came from a middle-aged man with acute or convalescent COVID-19. Both conserved end residues are part of each CDR3. The order of the fields is D gene, J gene, V gene, clone size, CDR3 DNA, CDR3 protein. D genes are given only for firm matches. Expanded clones get a size class; other rows say once, few or many, or leave the size out.

>TRBD2|TRBJ2-1|TRBV7-9|.
TGTGCCAGCAGCTTAGGTGGGGGAGGGGCCTACAATGAGCAGTTCTTC
CASSLGGGGAYNEQFF
>.|TRBJ1-3|TRBV5-6|once
TGTGCCAGCAGTCTATTTGGGGGGATCTCTGGAAACACCATATATTTT
CASSLFGGISGNTIYF
>TRBD2|TRBJ2-5|TRBV5-1|.
TGCGCCAGCAGCTTGAGAATAGCGGGAGGAGTGAATAGTAGAGAGACCCAGTACTTC
CASSLRIAGGVNSRETQYF
>TRBD2|TRBJ2-3|TRBV27|.
TGTGCCAGCAGTTTAACCAAGGGACTAGCGGGAGGGGATACGCAGTATTTT
CASSLTKGLAGGDTQYF
>.|TRBJ1-1|TRBV7-9|.
TGTGCCAGCAGCTTAGGGACAGTTATGAACACTGAAGCTTTCTTT
CASSLGTVMNTEAFF
>TRBD2|TRBJ2-3|TRBV6-6|.
TGTGCCAGCACCCAACAGAGACTAGCGGGTGCAGATACGCAGTATTTT
CASTQQRLAGADTQYF
>TRBD1|TRBJ1-1|TRBV7-9|.
TGTGCCAGCAGCCCCACAGGGGGCCCCACTGAAGCTTTCTTT
CASSPTGGPTEAFF
>TRBD1|TRBJ2-1|TRBV7-9|.
TGTGCCAGCAGCTTAGAGGGGGCCAGTGCGCAGTTCTTC
CASSLEGASAQFF
>TRBD2|TRBJ2-1|TRBV5-1|.
TGCGCCAGCAGGGTTGGGCTAGCGGAATACAATGAGCAGTTCTTC
CASRVGLAEYNEQFF
>TRBD2|TRBJ2-3|TRBV10-3|few
TGTGCCATCAGTGCAGCGGGAGGGCTCGGAGATACGCAGTATTTT
CAISAAGGLGDTQYF
>TRBD1|TRBJ1-5|TRBV18|.
TGTGCCAGCTCACCAAACGGACAGGATAGCAATCAGCCCCAGCATTTT
CASSPNGQDSNQPQHF
>.|TRBJ2-3|TRBV3-1/TRBV3-2|once
TGTGCCAGCAGCCGGGGGGGCACAGATACGCAGTATTTT
CASSRGGTDTQYF
>TRBD2|TRBJ2-7|TRBV5-1|.
TGCGCCAGCAGCTTGGACGCGGGAGGCCCGTCGGGAGAGCAGTACTTC
CASSLDAGGPSGEQYF
>.|TRBJ1-2|TRBV4-1|once
TGCGCCAGCAGCCAAGTTTTTCACACGGAGCCTAACTATGGCTACACCTTC
CASSQVFHTEPNYGYTF
>TRBD2|TRBJ2-3|TRBV10-1|.
TGCGCCAGCAGTGACCCTAGCGGGAGTGGAACAGATACGCAGTATTTT
CASSDPSGSGTDTQYF
>.|TRBJ1-1|TRBV6-6|.
TGTGCCAGCAGAAACAATGGAGTGGCTTTCTTT
CASRNNGVAFF
>.|TRBJ1-2|TRBV5-4|.
TGTGCCAGCACCCCATCGTCGACAGATAACTATGGCTACACCTTC
CASTPSSTDNYGYTF
>.|TRBJ1-3|TRBV18|once
TGTGCCAGCTCACAGGGGACTGGAAACACCATATATTTT
CASSQGTGNTIYF
>TRBD1|TRBJ1-2|TRBV7-2|.
TGTGCCAGCAGCTCCACGACAGGGGGCAGAGGCTACACCTTC
CASSSTTGGRGYTF
>TRBD2|TRBJ2-7|TRBV7-7|.
TGTGCCAGCAGCTTGGGGACTAGCGGGAGCTACGAGCAGTACTTC
CASSLGTSGSYEQYF
>.|TRBJ2-1|TRBV5-6|once
TGTGCCAGCAGCCTTAGACTAGAGCGATTCTTC
CASSLRLERFF
>.|TRBJ1-3|TRBV15|.
TGTGCCACCAGCAGGTCTCTCAGGCAGAGCTCTGGAAACACCATATATTTT
CATSRSLRQSSGNTIYF
>TRBD2|TRBJ2-2|TRBV3-1/TRBV3-2|.
TGTGCCAGCAGCCAGCCCCAAGAGCGGGAGGGCCAATTAGGGCCCGGGGAGCTGTTTTTT
CASSQPQEREGQLGPGELFF
>.|TRBJ1-5|TRBV7-9|.
TGTGCCAGCAGCTTAGGAAAGGACACTCAGCCCCAGCATTTT
CASSLGKDTQPQHF
>.|TRBJ2-7|TRBV6-2/TRBV6-3|.
TGTGCCAGCAGTTACTCCTCGGACAGTTCCTACGAGCAGTACTTC
CASSYSSDSSYEQYF
>TRBD2|TRBJ2-1|TRBV11-3|.
TGTGCCAGCAGCCCGCGGGCTAGCGGGCCTGAAAATGAGCAGTTCTTC
CASSPRASGPENEQFF
>.|TRBJ2-5|TRBV7-9|.
TGTGCCAGCAGCCTAACACAGGGATCAGAGACCCAGTACTTC
CASSLTQGSETQYF
>.|TRBJ2-2|TRBV21-1|.
TGTGCCAGCAGCAAAAAGAGGGACAGCCGAAACACCGGGGAGCTGTTTTTT
CASSKKRDSRNTGELFF
>.|TRBJ1-2|TRBV5-5|.
TGTGCCAGCAGCTTGGCTCCCGATACACGCAGCTATGGCTACACCTTC
CASSLAPDTRSYGYTF
>TRBD1|TRBJ1-5|TRBV30|.
TGTGCCTGGAGTGACAGGGGGATTCAGCCCCAGCATTTT
CAWSDRGIQPQHF
>TRBD1|TRBJ1-4|TRBV4-1|.
TGCGCCAGCAGCCAGACAGGGGTAACTACTAATGAAAAACTGTTTTTT
CASSQTGVTTNEKLFF
>TRBD2|TRBJ2-3|TRBV2|.
TGTGCCAGCAGTGAACCTAGCGGGAGGTTTACTAGCACAGATACGCAGTATTTT
CASSEPSGRFTSTDTQYF
>TRBD2|TRBJ2-7|TRBV5-4|.
TGTGCCAGCTCCCTAGGACTAGCCACCTACGAGCAGTACTTC
CASSLGLATYEQYF
>.|TRBJ2-7|TRBV4-3|.
TGCGCCAGCAGCCAAGATCAGTGGGACACAACCTACGAGCAGTACTTC
CASSQDQWDTTYEQYF
>TRBD2|TRBJ2-7|TRBV3-1/TRBV3-2|.
TGTGCCAGCAGCCAAGATCTTCGGGCTAGCGGGCACAAGGTCTTC
CASSQDLRASGHKVF
>.|TRBJ1-3|TRBV19|once
TGTGCCAGTAGCCCCGGAGGGGTTTTCCGGGAAATTGGAAACACCATATATTTT
CASSPGGVFREIGNTIYF
>.|TRBJ2-2|TRBV11-3|.
TGTGCCAGCAGCTTAGCTTCGAACACCGGGGAGCTGTTTTTT
CASSLASNTGELFF
>TRBD1|TRBJ1-5|TRBV2|.
TGTGCCAGCTCCGGGACAGGGGAACAGCCCCAGCATTTT
CASSGTGEQPQHF
>TRBD2|TRBJ2-7|TRBV6-7|.
TGTGCCAGCAGCGCCCCCGCCGGGACTAGCGGGAGTGTGGACGAGCAGTACTTC
CASSAPAGTSGSVDEQYF
>.|TRBJ2-3|TRBV7-9|.
TGTGCCAGCAGCGCAGGATCGAGCACAGATACGCAGTATTTT
CASSAGSSTDTQYF
>TRBD2|TRBJ2-1|TRBV4-1|.
TGCGCCAGCAGCCAGACCCGGACTAGCGGGAGTACGAATGAGCAGTTCTTC
CASSQTRTSGSTNEQFF
>TRBD1|TRBJ1-1|TRBV5-5|.
TGTGCCAGCAGCTTGGGTGGCAGGGGGCATCACATGAACACTGAAGCTTTCTTT
CASSLGGRGHHMNTEAFF
>.|TRBJ1-1|TRBV25-1|.
TGTGCCAGCAGTGGTGAGGGTTACGGAGCTTTCTTT
CASSGEGYGAFF
>TRBD1|TRBJ1-1|TRBV5-1|.
TGCGCCAGCAGCACACAGGGGGCCATGAACACTGAAGCTTTCTTT
CASSTQGAMNTEAFF
>.|TRBJ2-1|TRBV24-1|.
TGTGCCACCAGTGACCCCCCTATGAATGAGCAGTTCTTC
CATSDPPMNEQFF
>TRBD1|TRBJ2-7|TRBV27|.
TGTGCCAGCAGACCACAGGGGTTTCGGACCTACGAGCAGTACTTC
CASRPQGFRTYEQYF
>.|TRBJ1-3|TRBV9|medium-sized
TGTGCCAGCAGCGTAGACGAGGTGAGGGCTGGAAACACCATATATTTT
CASSVDEVRAGNTIYF
>TRBD1|TRBJ2-2|TRBV9|.
TGTGCCAGCAGCGTAGTTGGGACAGGGGGTATCGGGGAGCTGTTTTTT
CASSVVGTGGIGELFF
>.|TRBJ2-1|TRBV10-3|once
TGTGCCATCAGTGAGTACCCCCCAGCGGACCTTTCCTACAATGAGCAGTTCTTC
CAISEYPPADLSYNEQFF
>.|TRBJ1-1|TRBV29-1|.
TGCAGCGTGGCGGGGTTTACCACTGAAGCTTTCTTT
CSVAGFTTEAFF
>.|TRBJ2-1|TRBV20-1|.
TGCAGTGCAATGACTAGCAATGAGCAGTTCTTC
CSAMTSNEQFF
>.|TRBJ2-5|TRBV6-1|.
TGTGCCAGCAGTGATCCCAAGCCAGGTGGTCGGGAGACCCAGTACTTC
CASSDPKPGGRETQYF
>TRBD1|TRBJ2-7|TRBV27|.
TGTGCCAGCAGTTCCCTGGACAGGGGAGGGAACGAGCAGTACTTC
CASSSLDRGGNEQYF
>TRBD2|TRBJ2-5|TRBV6-5|.
TGTGCCAGCAGTCGCGCAGCGGGGGAGACCCAGTACTTC
CASSRAAGETQYF
>TRBD1|TRBJ1-2|TRBV19|.
TGTGCCAGTAGCGACCGGGACAGGGGTTCCTATGGCTACACCTTC
CASSDRDRGSYGYTF
>.|TRBJ2-1|TRBV5-1|.
TGCGCCAGCAGCTTGCGAGAGGTCTCCTACAATGAGCAGTTCTTC
CASSLREVSYNEQFF